A selection of T cell receptor beta chains follows, all from one sample in a study of cytotoxic CD8 clonotypes in ibrutinib-treated CLL. The protocol was immunoSEQ multiplex PCR, while the TCRdb copy is restricted to in-frame clones and leaves out a portion. The table has roughly 180,000 clones, about four fifths seen once. Sequences were derived from PBMCs, sampled after 24 months of ibrutinib treatment. The receptor set was obtained from a human donor with chronic lymphocytic leukemia. Both conserved end residues are part of each CDR3. D genes are given only for firm matches. A clone size is listed for some rows: how often the clone was seen (once, few, many), or a class if it is expanded.

J: TRBJ2-7; D: NA; size: NA; V: TRBV6-7; DNA: TGTGCCAGCAGCCCGTGCAGGGCGACAGGCTTC; CDR3: CASSPCRATGF
J: TRBJ1-2; D: NA; size: NA; V: TRBV5-6; DNA: TGTGCCAGCAGACCTACTCGGGGGGGTTTAAATCTCTATGGCTACACCTTC; CDR3: CASRPTRGGLNLYGYTF
J: TRBJ1-2; D: NA; size: NA; V: TRBV7-3; DNA: TGTGCCAGCAGCTACGACAGAAACTATGGCTACACCTTC; CDR3: CASSYDRNYGYTF
J: TRBJ2-3; D: NA; size: NA; V: TRBV28; DNA: TGTGCCAGCAGTTTAAGCGGGACAACCACAGATACGCAGTATTTT; CDR3: CASSLSGTTTDTQYF
J: TRBJ2-1; D: NA; size: once; V: TRBV9; DNA: TGTGCCAGCAGCGTACGGTGGCAGGGTGCCTACAATGAGCAGTTCTTC; CDR3: CASSVRWQGAYNEQFF
J: TRBJ2-7; D: TRBD2; size: NA; V: TRBV19; DNA: TGTGCCAGTTCGGGACTAGTAAACGAGCAGTACTTC; CDR3: CASSGLVNEQYF
J: TRBJ2-5; D: NA; size: NA; V: TRBV30; DNA: TGTGCCTGGGCGTACGGGACATCCGAAGAGACCCAGTACTTC; CDR3: CAWAYGTSEETQYF
J: TRBJ2-7; D: NA; size: many; V: TRBV7-8; DNA: TGTGCCAGCAGCCCCACCCCGGGCAAAGACTCCTACGAGCAGTACTTC; CDR3: CASSPTPGKDSYEQYF
J: TRBJ1-6; D: TRBD1; size: few; V: TRBV2; DNA: TGTGCCAGCAGTGGACAGGGTAATTCACCCCTCCACTTT; CDR3: CASSGQGNSPLHF
J: TRBJ2-3; D: TRBD1; size: NA; V: TRBV7-2; DNA: TGTGCCAGCAGCGGTGGACAGGGACCCAATACGCAGTATTTT; CDR3: CASSGGQGPNTQYF
J: TRBJ2-1; D: TRBD2; size: NA; V: TRBV19; DNA: TGTGCCAGTAGTCGCAGAGCGGGAGTTGATGAGCAGTTCTTC; CDR3: CASSRRAGVDEQFF
J: TRBJ2-5; D: NA; size: NA; V: TRBV5-1; DNA: TGCGCCAGCAGCATTGATCAAGAGACCCAGTACTTC; CDR3: CASSIDQETQYF
J: TRBJ2-3; D: NA; size: few; V: TRBV7-3; DNA: TGTGCCAGCAGCAGTACCCAAGCCGGAAGAGATACGCAGTATTTT; CDR3: CASSSTQAGRDTQYF
J: TRBJ2-3; D: TRBD2; size: once; V: TRBV7-2; DNA: TGTGCCAGCAGCTTAGTAGGCGGGGGAACAGATACGCAGTATTTT; CDR3: CASSLVGGGTDTQYF
J: TRBJ2-2; D: NA; size: NA; V: TRBV7-3; DNA: TGTGCCACCCGAACGGGACTTAACACCGGGGAGCTGTTTTTT; CDR3: CATRTGLNTGELFF
J: TRBJ2-7; D: NA; size: NA; V: TRBV30; DNA: TGTGCCTGGAGTGTAGGTGGATCCTCCTACGAGCAGTACTTC; CDR3: CAWSVGGSSYEQYF
J: TRBJ1-1; D: NA; size: NA; V: TRBV6-6; DNA: TGTGCCAGCAGTTATCCCCAGGGGAGTCCGTTTGAGGCTTTCTTT; CDR3: CASSYPQGSPFEAFF
J: TRBJ1-1; D: NA; size: NA; V: TRBV5-5; DNA: TGTGCCAGCAGCTTGGAGAGACAGTTGAACACTGAAGCTTTCTTT; CDR3: CASSLERQLNTEAFF
J: TRBJ1-2; D: NA; size: NA; V: TRBV18; DNA: TGTGCCAGCTCACCTACCGGAACAGGGCTCTATGGCTACACCTTC; CDR3: CASSPTGTGLYGYTF
J: TRBJ1-4; D: NA; size: NA; V: TRBV7-6; DNA: TGTGCCAGCAGCTCCGAGGGGGAGACTAATGAAAAACTGTTTTTT; CDR3: CASSSEGETNEKLFF
J: TRBJ2-1; D: NA; size: NA; V: TRBV30; DNA: TGTGCCTGGAGTGCCGCGACCAGCTTCTGCAATGAGCAGTTCTTC; CDR3: CAWSAATSFCNEQFF
J: TRBJ2-2; D: NA; size: NA; V: TRBV30; DNA: TGTGCCTGGAGCTTTCATGTGTCAGGGACCGGGGAGCTGTTTTTT; CDR3: CAWSFHVSGTGELFF
J: TRBJ2-1; D: TRBD2; size: NA; V: TRBV11-2; DNA: TGTGCCAGCAGCTTAGAAGCGGGGGCGCCCAGCAATGAGCAGTTCTTC; CDR3: CASSLEAGAPSNEQFF
J: TRBJ1-2; D: NA; size: NA; V: TRBV11-2; DNA: TGTGCCAGCAGCTTTTCCCAGAACTATGGCTACACCTTC; CDR3: CASSFSQNYGYTF
J: TRBJ2-5; D: NA; size: NA; V: TRBV7-9; DNA: TGTGCCAGCAGCCTCCGGGAACTAGGAAAGGAGACCCAGTACTTC; CDR3: CASSLRELGKETQYF
J: TRBJ2-5; D: TRBD2; size: NA; V: TRBV4-2; DNA: TGTGCCAGCAGCCAAGAAGCTAGTGGCCTAGCGGGACTTACTCGGGAGACCCAGTACTTC; CDR3: CASSQEASGLAGLTRETQYF
J: TRBJ2-7; D: NA; size: NA; V: TRBV4-1; DNA: TGCGCCAGCAGCCAAGATGGCAGGGGACACTACGAGCAGTACTTC; CDR3: CASSQDGRGHYEQYF
J: TRBJ2-7; D: NA; size: NA; V: TRBV20-1; DNA: TGCAGTGCGAGCACCTACGAGCAGTACTTC; CDR3: CSASTYEQYF
J: TRBJ2-7; D: NA; size: NA; V: TRBV6-1; DNA: TGTGCCACCATGACAGTCTCCTACGAGCAGTACTTC; CDR3: CATMTVSYEQYF
J: TRBJ2-2; D: TRBD2; size: NA; V: TRBV7-2; DNA: TGTGCCAGCACCAAGCTACGGGCTAGCGGGGACACCGGGGAGCTGTTTTTT; CDR3: CASTKLRASGDTGELFF
J: TRBJ2-1; D: TRBD2; size: NA; V: TRBV28; DNA: TGTGCCAGCATCCTCCTCGGGGCGGGAGGGAACAATGAGCAGTTCTTC; CDR3: CASILLGAGGNNEQFF
J: TRBJ1-2; D: NA; size: NA; V: TRBV4-1; DNA: TGCGCCAGCAGCCAAGCCAACAAGCTAGCTAACTATGGCTACACCTTC; CDR3: CASSQANKLANYGYTF
J: TRBJ2-2; D: NA; size: NA; V: TRBV6-4; DNA: TGTGCCAGCAGTCCCGAGGGGGGTACGAACACCGGGGAGCTGTTTTTT; CDR3: CASSPEGGTNTGELFF
J: TRBJ2-2; D: NA; size: NA; V: TRBV5-1; DNA: TGCGCCAGCAGCTTGGTAGCCGGGAGTCCCGGGGAGCTGTTTTTT; CDR3: CASSLVAGSPGELFF
J: TRBJ1-3; D: TRBD1; size: NA; V: TRBV2; DNA: TGTGCCAGCAGTGAACACCAGGGGGATCCTGGAAACACCATATATTTT; CDR3: CASSEHQGDPGNTIYF
J: TRBJ1-5; D: NA; size: NA; V: TRBV6-5; DNA: TGTGCCAGCAGTACTATGGACGGTAGCAATCAGCCCCAGCATTTT; CDR3: CASSTMDGSNQPQHF
J: TRBJ1-5; D: TRBD1; size: NA; V: TRBV7-2; DNA: TGTGCCAGCAGCTTAACCCCGGGACAGGGAAATCAGCCCCAGCATTTT; CDR3: CASSLTPGQGNQPQHF